Included here is one T cell receptor (beta chain) sequence, with context. Antigen: not known. The junction differs from germline at one of its ends, possibly a read error. The data were obtained in a study of T cell repertoires in cytomegalovirus infection. About the research overall: TCR beta signatures that were public indicated CMV infection and matching HLA type. Study-level points and caveats: HLA-C-restricted, CMV-specific TCR beta clonotypes were dominant ex vivo.

MiXCR was run by TCRdb on the reads, yielding one entry per CDR3 protein. The repertoire holds hundreds of thousands of distinct CDR3 sequences, 24% seen once, with 6.5% to 10% in the top ten. Germline lookup yields CDR1 SGHVS and CDR2 FNYEAQ. The CDR3 runs to 14 residues. Material for sequencing was CD8+ T cells from PBMCs. This clonotype was obtained from a human donor in good health (CMV status not recorded). Some clones in this sample may be carry-over from other donors' samples. The rearrangement links TRBV7-6 to TRBJ2-3; D is perhaps TRBD1 (6 bases). CDR3 coding DNA: TGTGTCAGCAGCCCGAGAGGGGGAACAGATACGCAGTATTTT. This encodes CVSSPRGGTDTQYF.